Below are 9 T cell receptor beta chains sequenced from a single sample in a study of T cell responses to AZD1222 COVID-19 vaccine (dated by TCRdb to the early 2020s). The time point tag for this specimen amounts to: baseline before first vaccination. The protocol used for the library was the immunoSEQ multiplex PCR assay. TCRdb stores this immuneACCESS table with in-frame sequences only. Part of the clones is absent; in the studies checked, under half of the shortfall reflects unresolved V genes, and no reason is known for the rest. The sample table contains approximately 92,000 clones; only one count was recorded for roughly 91% of them. The ten largest make up over 20% of the sample. The input for sequencing was peripheral blood, taken on day 0 of AZD1222 vaccination. The receptors were gathered from an adult in good health.

V is TRBV27 and J is TRBJ1-2; 9 nucleotides match TRBD1. CDR1 and CDR2 (germline): MNHEY, SMNVEV (reference sequence). V was pared by 5 bases and J by 7 bases, with 5 bases of the junction left unmatched. The CDR3 totals 13 residues. CDR3 sequence: CASSPRDRVGYTF. The DNA for the CDR3 is TGTGCCAGCAGTCCCCGGGACAGGGTTGGCTACACCTTC.

Worth noting for this clone: A read error may produce the germline difference seen at one junction end. J is TRBJ1-3 and V is TRBV6-6; D call uncertain. In germline, CDR1 is MNHNY, CDR2 SVGAGI (reference sequence). The CDR3 is made up of 12 amino acids. CDR3 DNA sequence: TGTGCCAGCAGTAACTCTGGAAACACCATATATTTT. Its translation is CASSNSGNTIYF.

The V call is TRBV29-1, the J call TRBJ1-2; 7 bases map to TRBD1. V lost 2 bases to trimming and J lost 8 bases; unmatched junction nucleotides: 11. Germline V gives CDR1 SQVTM, CDR2 ANQGSEA. The length of the CDR3 is 14 residues. CDR3 nucleotide sequence: TGCAGCGTTGAAAGGGACAGAGGGAGGGAGGGCTACACCTTC. Protein sequence: CSVERDRGREGYTF.

The J gene is TRBJ2-6, the V gene TRBV2; D gene uncertain. Trimming removed 4 bases at V and 4 bases at J, with 17 bases between. CDR1 is SNHLY and CDR2 is FYNNEI in the germline V gene. This CDR3 contains 17 residues. The CDR3 region has the DNA TGTGCCAGCAGTGCGAACCCTTCGAGGTCGGGGGCCAACGTCCTGACTTTC. This encodes CASSANPSRSGANVLTF.

V gene TRBV11-2 combines with J gene TRBJ2-1; 7 nucleotides line up with TRBD2. The CDR3 has 13 amino acids. The V gene's germline CDR1 is SGHAT and CDR2 FQNNGV. The V segment lost 2 bases and the J segment 5 bases; nucleotides outside the gene matches: 0. The CDR3 spells CASSLTSDNEQFF. In DNA, the CDR3 is TGTGCCAGCAGCTTAACTAGCGACAATGAGCAGTTCTTC.

The chain links TRBV19 to TRBJ1-5; 9 bases map to TRBD1. V was clipped by 4 bases and J by 3 bases; unmatched bases: 10. This CDR3 contains 17 residues. Germline V lookup: CDR1 LNHDA, CDR2 SQIVND (reference sequence). The CDR3 DNA reads as TGTGCCAGTAGTACCTCGGGACAGGGAAGATACAATCAGCCCCAGCATTTT. The encoded protein is CASSTSGQGRYNQPQHF.

The chain has TRBV19 and TRBJ2-7, with D unclear. The germline V gene encodes CDR1 LNHDA and CDR2 SQIVND (reference sequence). Trimming shortened V by 5 bases and J by 0 bases, and 11 bases separated the two germline ends. The CDR3 is 14 amino acids. CDR3 coding DNA: TGTGCCAGTAGTCAGTCCCTAAGCTCCTACGAGCAGTACTTC. Translated: CASSQSLSSYEQYF.

This chain joins TRBV10-3 and TRBJ1-5; TRBD1 is a possible D gene (5 bases). CDR3 size: 15 residues. The germline V gene encodes CDR1 ENHRY and CDR2 SYGVKD. V lost 11 bases and J lost 0, with 17 bases in between. CDR3 sequence reads: CAPRQTSYSNQPQHF. The CDR3, as DNA: TGTGCCCCAAGACAGACCTCTTATAGCAATCAGCCCCAGCATTTT.

The chain is built from TRBV24-1 and TRBJ2-3; 8 bases align to TRBD1. The CDR3 has 17 residues. J was trimmed by 1 base and V by 2 bases; bases with no gene match: 7. The germline V gene has CDR1 KGHDR and CDR2 SFDVKD. CDR3 DNA sequence: TGTGCCACCAGTGATTATACAGGGGGACTCCGCACAGATACGCAGTATTTT. Encoded protein: CATSDYTGGLRTDTQYF.